This T cell receptor (beta chain) emerged from a study of cytomegalovirus exposure and HLA in healthy donors. General study findings and limits: The study designated fewer than 200 TCR beta chains cytomegalovirus-associated. Accurate prediction of HLA-A and HLA-B alleles (for most subjects) was reportedly achieved from TCR beta sequences. Across HLA loci, a later analysis found differing TCR association rates, with DRB1 most and HLA-C fewest. Confirmation was obtained in vitro that three CMV-associated chains are specific for CMV antigens.

A remark on this clone: What it binds is unknown.

Both 60 Vbeta primers and 13 Jbeta primers went into the PCR. The table came from immunoSEQ multiplex PCR; TCRdb's copy has only in-frame clones and leaves some out. The sample lists 50,000 or so clones, over 65% occurring once. CDR1 SEHNR and CDR2 FQNEAQ come from the germline V gene (reference sequence). V was pared by 4 bases and J by 10 bases, with 11 bases between. This CDR3 has 12 amino acids. Specimen: PBMCs. The TCR was taken from a man aged 40-49 years in good health and CMV-seropositive. The chain employs TRBV7-9 and TRBJ2-1; no clear D. This CDR3 reads CASSYSNYEQFF. CDR3 nucleotide sequence: TGTGCCAGCAGCTATAGCAATTACGAGCAGTTCTTC. The variable domain in full, completed from reference TRBV7-9 and TRBJ2-1, reads DTGVSQNPRHKITKRGQNVTFRCDPISEHNRLYWYRQTLGQGPEFLTYFQNEAQLEKSRLLSDRFSAERPKGSFSTLEIQRTEQGDSAMYLCASSYSNYEQFFGPGTRLTVL.